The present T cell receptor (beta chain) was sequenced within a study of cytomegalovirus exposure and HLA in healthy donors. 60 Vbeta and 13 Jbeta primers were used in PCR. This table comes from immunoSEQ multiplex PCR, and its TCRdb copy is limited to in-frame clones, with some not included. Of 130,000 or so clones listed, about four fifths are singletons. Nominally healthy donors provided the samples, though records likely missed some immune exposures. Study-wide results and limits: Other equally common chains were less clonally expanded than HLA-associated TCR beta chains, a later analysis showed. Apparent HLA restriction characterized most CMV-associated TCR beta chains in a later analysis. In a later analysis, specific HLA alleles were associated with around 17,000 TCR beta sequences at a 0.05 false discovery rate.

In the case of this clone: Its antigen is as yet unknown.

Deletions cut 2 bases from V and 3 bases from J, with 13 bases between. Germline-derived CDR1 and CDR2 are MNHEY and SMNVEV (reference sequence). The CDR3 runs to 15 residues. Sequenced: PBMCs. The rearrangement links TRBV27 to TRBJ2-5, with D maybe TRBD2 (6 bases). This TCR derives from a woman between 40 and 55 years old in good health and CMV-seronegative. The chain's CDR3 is CASSLRDRGKETQYF. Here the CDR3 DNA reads TGTGCCAGCAGTTTAAGGGATCGGGGGAAAGAGACCCAGTACTTC.